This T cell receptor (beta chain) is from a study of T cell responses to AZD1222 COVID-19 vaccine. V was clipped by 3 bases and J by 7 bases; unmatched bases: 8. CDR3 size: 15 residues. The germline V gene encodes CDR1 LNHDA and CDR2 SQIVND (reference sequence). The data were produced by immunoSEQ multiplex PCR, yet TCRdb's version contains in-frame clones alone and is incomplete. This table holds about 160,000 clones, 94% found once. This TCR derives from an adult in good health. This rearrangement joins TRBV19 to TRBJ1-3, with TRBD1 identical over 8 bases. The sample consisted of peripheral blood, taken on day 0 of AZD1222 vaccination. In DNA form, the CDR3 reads TGTGCCAGTAGTATCCCCACAGGGGGAAGGAACACCATATATTTT. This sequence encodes CASSIPTGGRNTIYF.